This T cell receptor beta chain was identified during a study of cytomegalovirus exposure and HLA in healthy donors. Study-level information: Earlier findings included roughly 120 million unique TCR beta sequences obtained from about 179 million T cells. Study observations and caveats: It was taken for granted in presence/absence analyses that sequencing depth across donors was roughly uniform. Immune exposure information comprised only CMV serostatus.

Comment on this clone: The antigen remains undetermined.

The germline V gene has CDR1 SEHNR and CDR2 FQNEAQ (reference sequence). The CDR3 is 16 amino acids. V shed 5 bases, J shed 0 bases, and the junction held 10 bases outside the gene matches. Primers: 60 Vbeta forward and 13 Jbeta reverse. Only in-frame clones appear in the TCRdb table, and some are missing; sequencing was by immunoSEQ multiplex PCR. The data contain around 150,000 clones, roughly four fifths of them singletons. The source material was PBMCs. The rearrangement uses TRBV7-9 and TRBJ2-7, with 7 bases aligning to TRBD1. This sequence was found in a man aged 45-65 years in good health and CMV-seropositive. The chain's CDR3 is CASSPQTGDSSYEQYF. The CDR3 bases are TGTGCCAGCAGCCCCCAAACAGGGGATTCCTCCTACGAGCAGTACTTC.